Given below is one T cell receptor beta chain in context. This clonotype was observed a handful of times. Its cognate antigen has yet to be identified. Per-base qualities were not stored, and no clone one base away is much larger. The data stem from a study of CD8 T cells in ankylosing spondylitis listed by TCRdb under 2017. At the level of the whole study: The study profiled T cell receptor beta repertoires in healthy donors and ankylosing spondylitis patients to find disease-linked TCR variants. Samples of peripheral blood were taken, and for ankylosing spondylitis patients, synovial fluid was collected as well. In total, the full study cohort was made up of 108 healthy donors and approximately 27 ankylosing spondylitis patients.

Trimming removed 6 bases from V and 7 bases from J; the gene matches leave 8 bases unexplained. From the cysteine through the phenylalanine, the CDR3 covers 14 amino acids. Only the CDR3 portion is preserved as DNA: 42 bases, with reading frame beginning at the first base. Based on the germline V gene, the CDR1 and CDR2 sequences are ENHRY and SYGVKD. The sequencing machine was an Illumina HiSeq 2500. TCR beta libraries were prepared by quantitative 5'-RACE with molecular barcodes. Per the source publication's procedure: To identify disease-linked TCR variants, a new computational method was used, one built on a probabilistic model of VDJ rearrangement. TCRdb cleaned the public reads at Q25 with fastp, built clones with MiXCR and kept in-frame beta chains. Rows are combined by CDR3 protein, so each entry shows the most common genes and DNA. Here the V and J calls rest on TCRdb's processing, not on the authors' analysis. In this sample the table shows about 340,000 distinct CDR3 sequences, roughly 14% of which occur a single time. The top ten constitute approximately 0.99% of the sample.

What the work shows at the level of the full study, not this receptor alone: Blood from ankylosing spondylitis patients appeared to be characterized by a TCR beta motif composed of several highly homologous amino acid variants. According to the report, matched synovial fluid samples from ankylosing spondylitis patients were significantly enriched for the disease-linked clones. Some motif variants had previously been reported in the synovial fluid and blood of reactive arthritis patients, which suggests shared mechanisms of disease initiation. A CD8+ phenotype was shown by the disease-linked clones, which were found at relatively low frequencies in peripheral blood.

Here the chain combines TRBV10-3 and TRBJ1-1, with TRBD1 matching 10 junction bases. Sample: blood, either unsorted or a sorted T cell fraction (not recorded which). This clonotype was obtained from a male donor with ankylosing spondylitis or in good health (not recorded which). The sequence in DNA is TGTGCCATCAGCGGAGGGGACAGGGGTATTGAAGCTTTCTTT. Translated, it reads CAISGGDRGIEAFF.